A single sample is the source of the 13 T cell receptor beta chains below, sequenced in a study of lymphopenia after photon versus proton radiotherapy (dated by TCRdb to the late 2010s). The library was obtained by the immunoSEQ multiplex PCR assay. This is the immuneACCESS table as TCRdb keeps it, with only in-frame sequences that have V and J called. A part of the clones is gone; compared with another copy, unresolved V genes explain less than half, and the rest is unexplained. The sample includes 150,000 or so clones, with approximately 86% observed a single time. The biggest ten clones account for less than 6% of the sample. The material was peripheral blood, obtained from a patient treated with photon-based radiotherapy. All receptors come from a man over 45 with gastric cancer.

The chain uses TRBV5-1 and TRBJ2-5; 12 bases agree with TRBD2. This CDR3 is 18 amino acids long. The V gene end was trimmed by 2 bases and the J gene end by 5 bases; junction bases not matched to a gene: 13. Germline-derived CDR1 and CDR2 are SGHRS and YFSETQ. CDR3 region: CASSLQGGLAGIFETQYF. In DNA, the CDR3 is TGCGCCAGCAGCTTACAGGGAGGACTAGCGGGAATATTCGAGACCCAGTACTTC.

J is TRBJ2-2 and V is TRBV28; the D is unclear. Trimming stripped 4 bases from V and 9 bases from J, with 12 bases between. The CDR3 contains 13 residues. Germline lookup yields CDR1 MDHEN and CDR2 SYDVKM. CDR3 region: CASSWVRGRELFF. CDR3 bases: TGTGCCAGCAGTTGGGTCCGTGGTAGGGAGCTGTTTTTT.

The chain employs TRBV5-4 and TRBJ2-5; D is ambiguous. Trimming stripped 1 base from V and 4 bases from J, with 8 bases between. Germline V CDR1 and CDR2: SGHNT, YYREEE (reference sequence). This CDR3 has 13 amino acids. This CDR3 reads CASSLPTVETQYF. The CDR3 DNA reads TGTGCCAGCAGCTTGCCGACTGTAGAGACCCAGTACTTC.

This chain joins TRBV27 and TRBJ1-2, with D possibly matching TRBD1 (5 bases). V was clipped by 7 bases and J by 2 bases, with 17 bases between them. The V gene's germline CDR1 is MNHEY and CDR2 SMNVEV (reference sequence). This CDR3 contains 15 residues. As DNA, the CDR3 is TGTGCCAGCACCCCGGCGGCAGGGAGAAACTATGGCTACACCTTC. Amino acids: CASTPAAGRNYGYTF.

The chain links TRBV7-8 to TRBJ2-7; possible D gene TRBD2, 5 bases. CDR1 SGHVS and CDR2 FQNEAQ come from the germline V gene. The CDR3 has 14 amino acids. Trimming removed 1 base from V and 7 bases from J, with 14 bases in between. CDR3 DNA: TGTGCCAGCAGCTTAGTCCAAGAGACGGGGGAGCAGTACTTC. Protein sequence: CASSLVQETGEQYF.

The V call is TRBV30, the J call TRBJ2-5; 9 positions match TRBD1. Germline values: CDR1 GTSNPN, CDR2 SVGIG (reference sequence). The CDR3 contains 16 residues. With 7 bases clipped from V and 1 base from J, the junction kept 13 bases outside the gene matches. The CDR3 protein is CASSWGGQGTQETQYF. CDR3 nucleotide sequence: TGTGCCTCCTCATGGGGGGGACAGGGAACCCAAGAGACCCAGTACTTC.

Only one count was recorded for this clone. The rearrangement uses TRBV4-2 and TRBJ2-3, with D tentatively TRBD1 or TRBD2 (5 bases each). This CDR3 spans 14 amino acids. Deletions cut 2 bases from V and 6 bases from J, with 12 bases between. CDR1 and CDR2 from the germline V gene are LGHNA and YNFKEQ. In nucleotides, the CDR3 is TGTGCCAGCAGCCAACTAGGCGAGGGGGATACGCAGTATTTT. This sequence encodes CASSQLGEGDTQYF.

The chain recombines TRBV10-3 with TRBJ2-7; tentative D call: TRBD1 (6 bases). Trimming took off 2 bases at V and 4 bases at J, with 12 bases between the two ends. Per the germline V gene, CDR1 is ENHRY and CDR2 is SYGVKD. The CDR3 is 14 amino acids. CDR3 sequence (DNA): TGTGCCATCAGTGAGGGGTGGGGGCCATACGAGCAGTACTTC. It encodes CAISEGWGPYEQYF.

V and J are TRBV6-5 and TRBJ2-7; no definite D call. Germline V gene lookup returns CDR1 MNHEY and CDR2 SVGAGI. CDR3 length equals 14 residues. Trimming took off 2 bases at V and 1 base at J, with 9 bases between the two ends. DNA of the CDR3: TGTGCCAGCAGTTACACATCGAGTTCCTACGAGCAGTACTTC. Its protein product is CASSYTSSSYEQYF.

The gene calls are TRBV6-6 and TRBJ1-1, with D uncertain. The CDR3 sequence is 11 residues long. CDR1 is MNHNY, CDR2 SVGAGI, per germline (reference sequence). V was shortened by 7 bases and J by 3 bases, with 6 bases between the two germline ends. The CDR3 spells CASTRDTEAFF. The CDR3 DNA is TGTGCCAGCACTAGGGACACTGAAGCTTTCTTT.

CDR3 residues: CASSLVNTGELFF. Written as DNA, the CDR3 is TGTGCCAGCAGCCTTGTAAACACCGGGGAGCTGTTTTTT. The chain has TRBV14 and TRBJ2-2, with unresolved D. The V gene lost 4 bases and the J gene lost 2 bases, with 5 bases spanning the gap. There are 13 residues in the CDR3. CDR1 and CDR2 (germline): SGHDN, FVKESK.

The chain joins TRBV5-6 to TRBJ2-2; 13 bases agree with TRBD2. The CDR3 loop spans 18 amino acids. V lost 4 bases to trimming and J lost 5 bases; unmatched junction nucleotides: 11. Germline V CDR1 and CDR2: SGHDT, YYEEEE. The CDR3 region is CASSQILGLAGYTGELFF. CDR3 DNA sequence: TGTGCCAGCAGCCAAATCTTGGGACTAGCGGGGTATACCGGGGAGCTGTTTTTT.

The genes are TRBV9 and TRBJ2-6; no reliable D call. V was clipped by 3 bases and J by 0 bases, with 16 bases between them. CDR1 is SGDLS and CDR2 is YYNGEE in the germline V gene. The CDR3 length is 18 residues. The CDR3 loop is CASSATPKSSSGANVLTF. The DNA for the CDR3 is TGTGCCAGCAGCGCCACCCCCAAATCATCCTCTGGGGCCAACGTCCTGACTTTC.